Each of the 10 T cell receptor beta chains below was sequenced from the same sample in a study of blood T cell repertoires in COVID-19. The protocol was immunoSEQ multiplex PCR, while the TCRdb copy is restricted to in-frame clones and leaves out a portion. The sample has some 80,000 clones; approximately 78% are singletons. Sequences were obtained from peripheral blood. The receptors were gathered from a woman in her 70s with acute or convalescent COVID-19.

The genes are TRBV7-3 and TRBJ2-1; 8 nucleotides line up with TRBD2. Trimming at V came to 1 base and at J to 9 bases, leaving 5 bases not matched to a gene. CDR1 is SGHTA, CDR2 FQGTGA, per germline. There are 14 residues in the CDR3. The CDR3 region is CASSLNTGGGEQFF. For the CDR3, the DNA is TGTGCCAGCAGCTTAAATACGGGAGGGGGTGAGCAGTTCTTC.

This chain uses TRBV19 with TRBJ1-5; 7 bases are shared with TRBD1. Unmatched junction bases numbered 1, after V lost 8 bases and J lost 0 bases. The germline V gene has CDR1 LNHDA and CDR2 SQIVND (reference sequence). CDR3 length: 13 residues. Here the CDR3 DNA reads TGTGCCAGTGGGACAGTTAGCAATCAGCCCCAGCATTTT. Translated, it gives CASGTVSNQPQHF.

The rearrangement links TRBV18 to TRBJ1-1, with 10 bases aligning to TRBD1. The CDR3 sequence is 15 residues long. Germline CDR1 and CDR2: KGHSH and LQKENI. The junction had 8 bases not matched to a gene; V was cut back by 3 bases and J by 7 bases. CDR3 protein: CASSPGGQGGLEAFF. The CDR3, as DNA: TGTGCCAGCTCACCGGGAGGACAGGGGGGACTTGAAGCTTTCTTT.

The V call is TRBV19, the J call TRBJ2-2; 10 bases are shared with TRBD2. The J segment lost 5 bases and the V segment lost 6 bases, leaving 6 bases of the junction unmatched. The CDR3 loop spans 15 amino acids. Germline V gene lookup returns CDR1 LNHDA and CDR2 SQIVND (reference sequence). The CDR3 sequence is CASRSGRAVTGELFF. The CDR3 coding sequence is TGTGCCAGTAGAAGCGGGAGGGCCGTTACCGGGGAGCTGTTTTTT.

This clone occurred once. This chain joins TRBV10-2 and TRBJ1-1; weak D call: TRBD1 (5 bases). The CDR3 spans 13 residues. Germline CDR1 and CDR2: WSHSY and SAAADI. The V and J ends lost 3 bases and 3 bases respectively, with 8 bases between them. In DNA, the CDR3 is TGCGCCAGCAGTGACGACAGATACACTGAAGCTTTCTTT. Translated, it gives CASSDDRYTEAFF.

V gene TRBV7-9 combines with J gene TRBJ1-5, with TRBD1 identical over 8 bases. CDR3 length: 16 amino acids. V lost 5 bases and J lost 4; bases outside the gene matches: 10. Germline CDR1 and CDR2: SEHNR and FQNEAQ (reference sequence). As DNA, the CDR3 is TGTGCCAGCAGCGCCTCCGGGACAGGAAATAATCAGCCCCAGCATTTT. Translated, it gives CASSASGTGNNQPQHF.

V usage is TRBV7-6 and J usage is TRBJ2-2, with 10 bases lining up with TRBD2. Germline V gene data show CDR1 as SGHVS and CDR2 as FNYEAQ. CDR3 length: 17 amino acids. J was trimmed by 3 bases and V by 2 bases; bases with no gene match: 6. The CDR3 DNA is TGTGCCAGCAGCTTATCTAGCCTAGCGGGAGACACCGGGGAGCTGTTTTTT. Encoded protein: CASSLSSLAGDTGELFF.

The chain couples TRBV11-2 to TRBJ2-7; 8 bases agree with TRBD2. V lost 1 base and J lost 2; bases outside the gene matches: 7. The CDR3 extends over 16 amino acids. Germline V gene lookup returns CDR1 SGHAT and CDR2 FQNNGV. CDR3 coding DNA: TGTGCCAGCAGCTTAGGCCCTGGGACTAGTGCCTACGAGCAGTACTTC. It is translated as CASSLGPGTSAYEQYF.

The count of this clone is one. The chain uses TRBV19 and TRBJ1-1, with TRBD1 matching 8 bases. The germline CDR1 and CDR2 sequences are LNHDA and SQIVND (reference sequence). Trimming took 5 bases from V and 5 from J; bases not matched to a gene: 13. CDR3 size: 16 residues. CDR3 in DNA: TGTGCCAGTAGTTTCGCAGGGGGCAATGTTGGAACTGAAGCTTTCTTT. Translation gives CASSFAGGNVGTEAFF.

This clone turned up a few times. The J gene is TRBJ1-6, the V gene TRBV18, with a tentative D call TRBD1 (6 bases). Germline V gene data show CDR1 as KGHSH and CDR2 as LQKENI. V was pared by 5 bases and J by 3 bases, with 20 bases between. The length of the CDR3 is 18 residues. DNA of the CDR3: TGTGCCAGCTCAGACGAGTTACCAGGGGCAGGCTATAATTCACCCCTCCACTTT. It translates to CASSDELPGAGYNSPLHF.